A single sample is the source of the 21 T cell receptor beta chains below, sequenced in a study of blood T cell repertoires in COVID-19 (TCRdb year 2020). The library was generated by the immunoSEQ multiplex PCR assay. TCRdb retrieved this table from immuneACCESS and kept in-frame rearrangements only. Not all clones are present; in checked studies, unresolved V genes account for under half, and no reason is known for the remainder. Across this sample there are fewer than 250,000 clones, with around 84% seen only once. Together, the top ten hold approximately 3% of the sample. Sequencing input: PBMCs or T cells enriched from blood (not recorded which). The receptors come from a woman aged 30 to 39 who had recovered from COVID-19.

The V call is TRBV30, the J call TRBJ1-6; 8 nucleotides line up with TRBD1. This CDR3 is built from 15 residues. Trimming at V came to 0 bases and at J to 9 bases, leaving 7 bases not matched to a gene. From germline, CDR1 is GTSNPN and CDR2 SVGIG (reference sequence). This CDR3 reads CAWSVQDRDGSPLHF. As DNA, the CDR3 is TGTGCCTGGAGTGTACAGGACAGGGACGGTTCACCCCTCCACTTT.

The V gene is TRBV7-8, the J gene TRBJ1-2, with TRBD1 matching 11 bases. V lost 6 bases to trimming and J lost 6 bases; unmatched junction nucleotides: 12. Germline CDR1 and CDR2: SGHVS and FQNEAQ. The CDR3 is 16 amino acids. The CDR3 DNA is TGTGCCAGCAGTCCCAAGTGGACAGGGGGCTATAATGGCTACACCTTC. It specifies CASSPKWTGGYNGYTF. The variable domain in full, with the rest retrieved from reference TRBV7-8 and TRBJ1-2, is GAGVSQSPRYKVAKRGQDVALRCDPISGHVSLFWYQQALGQGPEFLTYFQNEAQLDKSGLPSDRFFAERPEGSVSTLKIQRTQQEDSAVYLCASSPKWTGGYNGYTFGSGTRLTVV.

The CDR3 sequence: CASSAGLAGGHEQYV. The DNA for the CDR3 is TGTGCCAGCAGCGCGGGACTAGCGGGGGGGCACGAGCAGTACGTC. The chain has TRBV7-8 and TRBJ2-7, with TRBD2 matching 16 bases. Germline values: CDR1 SGHVS, CDR2 FQNEAQ. V lost 5 bases, J lost 5 bases, and 3 bases stayed unmatched. The CDR3 extends over 15 amino acids.

The gene calls are TRBV12-5 and TRBJ1-6, with 9 bases matching TRBD1. V shed 2 bases and J 0 bases; nucleotides not matched to a gene: 8. Looked up from germline, CDR1 is LGHNT and CDR2 is FRNRAP. The CDR3 has 19 residues. CDR3 sequence: CASGLPRDRVISYNSPLHF. The CDR3 nucleotides are TGTGCTAGTGGTTTGCCCCGGGACAGGGTGATCTCCTATAATTCACCCCTCCACTTT.

This rearrangement joins TRBV19 to TRBJ1-1, with 10 positions matching TRBD1. CDR1 is LNHDA and CDR2 is SQIVND in the germline V gene (reference sequence). The J segment lost 10 bases and the V segment lost 11 bases, leaving 1 base of the junction unmatched. The CDR3 loop spans 9 amino acids. The CDR3 region is CAGQGGAFF. Here the CDR3 DNA reads TGTGCCGGACAGGGGGGAGCTTTCTTT.

J is TRBJ2-5 and V is TRBV5-8; D remains unclear. The CDR3 is 13 amino acids. Trimming cost V 2 bases and J 2 bases, with 7 bases left between them. In germline, CDR1 is SGHTS, CDR2 YDEGEE. The CDR3, as DNA: TGTGCCAGCAGCTTCCTGCGGCAAGAGACCCAGTACTTC. Its translation: CASSFLRQETQYF.

This rearrangement joins TRBV7-2 to TRBJ1-5; no firm D call. The ends were cut back, 1 base at V and 7 bases at J, with 14 bases in the middle. CDR1 is SGHTA, CDR2 FQGNSA, per germline. The CDR3 is made up of 15 amino acids. The CDR3 DNA follows: TGTGCCAGCAGCTTAGAGTTGGCAGGCAGGCAGCCCCAGCATTTT. Translated, it gives CASSLELAGRQPQHF. The full variable domain, in which reference TRBV7-2 and TRBJ1-5 provide the parts outside the CDR3, is GAGVSQSPSNKVTEKGKDVELRCDPISGHTALYWYRQSLGQGLEFLIYFQGNSAPDKSGLPSDRFSAERTGGSVSTLTIQRTQQEDSAVYLCASSLELAGRQPQHFGDGTRLSIL.

Only a few counts were recorded for this clone. The rearrangement joins TRBV2 to TRBJ1-6; D not resolved. This CDR3 is built from 14 residues. Germline V gene data show CDR1 as SNHLY and CDR2 as FYNNEI. Deletions cut 5 bases from V and 7 bases from J, with 12 bases between. CDR3 amino acids: CASSPPGGNSPLHF. DNA of the CDR3: TGTGCCAGCAGTCCTCCGGGAGGGAATTCACCCCTCCACTTT.

This sequence joins TRBV7-2 and TRBJ2-5; the match to TRBD2 covers 7 bases. This CDR3 is built from 17 residues. The germline CDR1 and CDR2 sequences are SGHTA and FQGNSA. The J segment lost 5 bases and the V segment lost 4 bases, leaving 16 bases of the junction unmatched. The CDR3 sequence: CASSSQWGSPGGETQYF. In nucleotides, the CDR3 is TGTGCCAGCAGCTCTCAGTGGGGGAGTCCGGGAGGTGAGACCCAGTACTTC.

The chain joins TRBV29-1 to TRBJ2-1; 9 bases are a match to TRBD2. The CDR3 has 16 amino acids. J gave up 2 bases and V 4 bases, and 9 bases lay outside the gene matches. The germline V gene encodes CDR1 SQVTM and CDR2 ANQGSEA. CDR3 loop: CSVGGAGGPAYNEQFF. The CDR3 region has the DNA TGCAGCGTTGGCGGGGCGGGAGGGCCCGCCTACAATGAGCAGTTCTTC.

V usage is TRBV24-1 and J usage is TRBJ1-5; 7 bases match TRBD1. CDR1 and CDR2 from the germline V gene are KGHDR and SFDVKD. This CDR3 comprises 12 residues. V shed 12 bases, J shed 2 bases, and the junction held 3 bases outside the gene matches. DNA for the CDR3: TGTGCCGACGACAGGGGCAATCAGCCCCAGCATTTT. This gives the protein CADDRGNQPQHF.

The rearrangement uses TRBV7-2 and TRBJ1-5; TRBD1 matches at 8 bases. Germline loops: CDR1 SGHTA, CDR2 FQGNSA. This CDR3 is built from 15 residues. The V and J ends lost 6 bases and 1 base, in that order; junction bases with no gene match: 5. The CDR3 protein is CASRYTGGSNQPQHF. Written as DNA, the CDR3 is TGTGCCAGCAGATATACAGGGGGGAGCAATCAGCCCCAGCATTTT.

This clone showed up just once. The junction departs from germline at one end; a sequencing error may be responsible. The chain employs TRBV9 and TRBJ2-7, with D perhaps assigned TRBD1 or TRBD2 (5 bases each). CDR1 is SGDLS, CDR2 YYNGEE, per germline. CDR3 length: 16 amino acids. In DNA form, the CDR3 reads TGTGTCAGCAGCGTAGGGGCCCGGGGTATCACTTACGAGCAGTACTTC. This gives the protein CVSSVGARGITYEQYF.

This clone was detected only a few times. The gene calls are TRBV30 and TRBJ2-3, with 11 positions matching TRBD2. The CDR3 contains 15 residues. Germline V lookup: CDR1 GTSNPN, CDR2 SVGIG (reference sequence). CDR3: CAFRLLAGVQDTQYF. The CDR3 bases are TGTGCTTTCCGTCTACTAGCGGGAGTTCAAGATACGCAGTATTTT.

The chain couples TRBV19 to TRBJ2-1; D is ambiguous. With 1 base removed from V and 2 bases from J, the gap between germline ends came to 9 bases. In germline, CDR1 is LNHDA, CDR2 SQIVND (reference sequence). The CDR3 is 15 amino acids. DNA for the CDR3: TGTGCCAGTAGTATAGCGCGGATAGCCTACAATGAGCAGTTCTTC. This encodes CASSIARIAYNEQFF.

CDR3 DNA sequence: TGTGCCAGCAGCCCACCGGGCGGGGGAGGGTCACCCCTCCACTTT. Amino acid sequence: CASSPPGGGGSPLHF. The V call is TRBV3-1 (or the pseudogene TRBV3-2), the J call TRBJ1-6; D is possibly TRBD1 (5 bases). V lost 4 bases and J 10 bases, leaving 17 bases between the germline ends. CDR1 and CDR2 from the germline V gene are LGHDT and YNNKEL (reference sequence). The CDR3 contains 15 residues.

This clone has ten or more counts. The V and J genes are TRBV2 and TRBJ2-1; perhaps TRBD2 as D (6 bases). CDR3 size: 13 residues. V dropped 7 bases and J dropped 10 bases, with 17 bases sitting between them. Germline lookup yields CDR1 SNHLY and CDR2 FYNNEI. CDR3 sequence (DNA): TGTGCCAGCATCCCGGGGGTAGCGGACGAGCAGTTCTTC. Translation gives CASIPGVADEQFF.

The gene calls are TRBV28 and TRBJ1-2, with TRBD1 as a possible D gene (6 bases). With 5 bases removed from V and 4 bases from J, the gap between germline ends came to 14 bases. This CDR3 is built from 14 residues. Per germline, CDR1 MDHEN and CDR2 SYDVKM. CDR3 nucleotides: TGTGCCAGCAGTGTAACAGGGTTCGTCTATGGCTACACCTTC. Protein: CASSVTGFVYGYTF.

The gene calls are TRBV28 and TRBJ1-2, with D unclear. V was trimmed by 3 bases and J by 0 bases, leaving 5 bases between them. The germline V gene encodes CDR1 MDHEN and CDR2 SYDVKM. The CDR3 is 13 residues long. This CDR3 reads CASSFTANYGYTF. As DNA, the CDR3 is TGTGCCAGCAGTTTTACAGCTAACTATGGCTACACCTTC.

The chain is built from TRBV30 and TRBJ1-5; weak D call: TRBD1 (5 bases). V was cut by 0 bases and J by 6 bases, with 9 bases left in between. CDR1 GTSNPN and CDR2 SVGIG come from the germline V gene (reference sequence). The CDR3 is 13 amino acids. The DNA of the CDR3 is TGTGCCTGGAGTGTAGGAGGGACTCAGCCCCAGCATTTT. Protein: CAWSVGGTQPQHF. Combining the CDR3 with reference TRBV30 and TRBJ1-5 gives the whole variable domain SQTIHQWPATLVQPVGSPLSLECTVEGTSNPNLYWYRQAAGRGLQLLFYSVGIGQISSEVPQNLSASRPQDRQFILSSKKLLLSDSGFYLCAWSVGGTQPQHFGDGTRLSIL.

The chain is built from TRBV19 and TRBJ2-7, with 10 bases that match TRBD2. The CDR3 is 17 amino acids. Germline CDR1 reads LNHDA; CDR2 reads SQIVND (reference sequence). J gave up 5 bases and V 4 bases, and 14 bases lay outside the gene matches. The CDR3: CASSTRLAGKIGNEQYF. CDR3 bases: TGTGCCAGTAGTACTCGACTAGCGGGCAAGATCGGGAACGAGCAGTACTTC.